The clone carrying this TCR beta chain was observed a few times. The CDR3 has 16 amino acids. Per the germline V gene, CDR1 is SGDLS and CDR2 is YYNGEE. Trimming stripped 4 bases from V and 2 bases from J, with 19 bases between. What was amplified from RNA transcripts were TCR beta CDR3 regions. In the first-round RT-PCR of the TCR CDR3, the HTBI primer set was used. TCRdb re-called the multiplex PCR reads through MiXCR, storing one row per CDR3 protein. Among fewer than 500,000 distinct CDR3 sequences, roughly 13% were seen once, and the ten largest hold under 25%. The entry originates in a study of T cells in Graves' hyperthyroidism and ophthalmopathy. The study based diagnoses on clinical symptoms, serum thyroxine and TRAb, thyroid ultrasound and orbital computed tomography. The PBMCs were sourced from fresh peripheral blood (10 ml).

The sequence was obtained from a man younger than 45 with Graves' hyperthyroidism that later progressed to Graves' ophthalmopathy. This chain links TRBV9 with TRBJ2-7, with D perhaps matching TRBD2 (7 bases). The specimen sequenced was blood. The CDR3 spells CASSPLGGGDPYEQYF. The CDR3, as DNA: TGTGCCAGCAGCCCCTTAGGAGGGGGGGACCCCTACGAGCAGTACTTC. Combining the CDR3 with reference TRBV9 and TRBJ2-7 gives the whole variable domain DSGVTQTPKHLITATGQRVTLRCSPRSGDLSVYWYQQSLDQGLQFLIQYYNGEERAKGNILERFSAQQFPDLHSELNLSSLELGDSALYFCASSPLGGGDPYEQYFGPGTRLTVT.